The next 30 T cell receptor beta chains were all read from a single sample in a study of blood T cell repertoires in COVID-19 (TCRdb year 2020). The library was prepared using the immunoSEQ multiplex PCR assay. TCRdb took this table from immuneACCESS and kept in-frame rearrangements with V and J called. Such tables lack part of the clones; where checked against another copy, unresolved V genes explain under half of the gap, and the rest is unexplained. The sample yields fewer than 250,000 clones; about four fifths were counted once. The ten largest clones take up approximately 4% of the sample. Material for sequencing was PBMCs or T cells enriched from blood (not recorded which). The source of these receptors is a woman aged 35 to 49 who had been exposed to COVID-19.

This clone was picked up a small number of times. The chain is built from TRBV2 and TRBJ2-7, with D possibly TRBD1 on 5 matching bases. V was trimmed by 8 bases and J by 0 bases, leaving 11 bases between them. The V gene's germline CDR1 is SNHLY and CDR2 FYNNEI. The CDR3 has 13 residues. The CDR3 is CASGAESSYEQYF. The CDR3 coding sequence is TGTGCCAGCGGGGCGGAGAGCTCCTACGAGCAGTACTTC.

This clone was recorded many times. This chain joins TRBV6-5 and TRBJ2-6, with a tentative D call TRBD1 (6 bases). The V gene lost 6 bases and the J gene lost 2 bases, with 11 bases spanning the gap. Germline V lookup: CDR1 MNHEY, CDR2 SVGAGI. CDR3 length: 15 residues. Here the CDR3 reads CASRTTGPGANVLTF. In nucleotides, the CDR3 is TGTGCCAGCAGGACGACAGGACCTGGGGCCAACGTCCTGACTTTC.

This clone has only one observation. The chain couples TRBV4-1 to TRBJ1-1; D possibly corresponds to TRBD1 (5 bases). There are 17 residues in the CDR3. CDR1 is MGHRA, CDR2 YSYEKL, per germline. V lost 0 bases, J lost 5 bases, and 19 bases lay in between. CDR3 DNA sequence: TGCGCCAGCAGCCAAGAAGGAGGGACCTCTTTGTCTACTGAAGCTTTCTTT. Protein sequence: CASSQEGGTSLSTEAFF.

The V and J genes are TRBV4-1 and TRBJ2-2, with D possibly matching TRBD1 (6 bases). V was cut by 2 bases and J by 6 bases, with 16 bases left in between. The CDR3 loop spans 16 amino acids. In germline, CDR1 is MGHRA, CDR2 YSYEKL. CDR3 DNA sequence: TGCGCCAGCAGCCAACCCGAAACAGGGATTGCCGGGGAGCTGTTTTTT. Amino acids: CASSQPETGIAGELFF.

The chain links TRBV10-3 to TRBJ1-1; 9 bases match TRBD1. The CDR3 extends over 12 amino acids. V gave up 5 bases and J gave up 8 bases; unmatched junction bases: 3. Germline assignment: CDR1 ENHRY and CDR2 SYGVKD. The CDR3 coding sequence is TGTGCCATCAGTACACAGGGGGCAGAAGCTTTCTTT. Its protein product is CAISTQGAEAFF.

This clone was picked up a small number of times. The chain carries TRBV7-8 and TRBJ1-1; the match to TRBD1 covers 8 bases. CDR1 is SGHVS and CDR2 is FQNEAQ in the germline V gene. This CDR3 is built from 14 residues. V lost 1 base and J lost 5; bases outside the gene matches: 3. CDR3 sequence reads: CASSLGQGSTEAFF. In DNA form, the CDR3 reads TGTGCCAGCAGCTTAGGACAGGGGTCGACTGAAGCTTTCTTT. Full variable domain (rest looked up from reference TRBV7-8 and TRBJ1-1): GAGVSQSPRYKVAKRGQDVALRCDPISGHVSLFWYQQALGQGPEFLTYFQNEAQLDKSGLPSDRFFAERPEGSVSTLKIQRTQQEDSAVYLCASSLGQGSTEAFFGQGTRLTVV.

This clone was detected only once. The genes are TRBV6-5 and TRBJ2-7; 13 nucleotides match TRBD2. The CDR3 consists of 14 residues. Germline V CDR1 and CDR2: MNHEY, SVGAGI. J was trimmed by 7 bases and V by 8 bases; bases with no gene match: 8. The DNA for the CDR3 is TGTGCCAGCGCACTAGCGGGGGGGCGGAGAGAGCAGTACTTC. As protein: CASALAGGRREQYF.

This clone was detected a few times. CDR3 protein: CASSQFSGGLSTGELFF. CDR3 bases: TGCGCCAGCAGCCAATTTAGCGGGGGGCTCTCCACCGGGGAGCTGTTTTTT. This chain links TRBV4-1 with TRBJ2-2, with TRBD2 matching over 10 bases. This CDR3 has 17 residues. The V segment lost 2 bases and the J segment 4 bases; nucleotides outside the gene matches: 7. CDR1 and CDR2 from the germline V gene are MGHRA and YSYEKL.

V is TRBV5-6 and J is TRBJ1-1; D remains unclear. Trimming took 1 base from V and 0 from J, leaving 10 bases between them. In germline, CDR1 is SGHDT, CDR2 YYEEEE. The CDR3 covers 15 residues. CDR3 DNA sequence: TGTGCCAGCAGCTTGCGGTCCCGGTTGAACACTGAAGCTTTCTTT. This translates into CASSLRSRLNTEAFF.

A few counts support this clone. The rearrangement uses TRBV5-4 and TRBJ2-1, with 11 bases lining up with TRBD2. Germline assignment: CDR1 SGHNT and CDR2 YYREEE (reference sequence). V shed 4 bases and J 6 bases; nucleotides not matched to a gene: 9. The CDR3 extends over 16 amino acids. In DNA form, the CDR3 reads TGTGCCAGCAGCACCCGGACTAGCGGGCCGGGCAATGAGCAGTTCTTC. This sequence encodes CASSTRTSGPGNEQFF.

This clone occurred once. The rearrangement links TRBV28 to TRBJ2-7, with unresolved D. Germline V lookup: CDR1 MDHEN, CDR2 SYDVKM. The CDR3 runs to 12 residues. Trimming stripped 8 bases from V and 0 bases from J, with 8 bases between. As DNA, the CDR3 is TGTGCCAGCGTGAGAGACTCCTACGAGCAGTACTTC. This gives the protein CASVRDSYEQYF.

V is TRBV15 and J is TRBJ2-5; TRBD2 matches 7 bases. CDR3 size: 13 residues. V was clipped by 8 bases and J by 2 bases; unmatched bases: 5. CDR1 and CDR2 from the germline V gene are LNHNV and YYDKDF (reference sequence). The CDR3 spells CATSSGGQETQYF. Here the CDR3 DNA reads TGTGCCACCTCCTCGGGGGGACAAGAGACCCAGTACTTC.

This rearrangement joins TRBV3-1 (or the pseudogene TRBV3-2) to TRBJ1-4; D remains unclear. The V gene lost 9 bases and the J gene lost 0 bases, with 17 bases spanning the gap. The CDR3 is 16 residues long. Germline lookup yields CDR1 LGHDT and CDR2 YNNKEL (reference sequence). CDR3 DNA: TGTGCCAGGCGTCTCCATGGGCCGGCAACTAATGAAAAACTGTTTTTT. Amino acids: CARRLHGPATNEKLFF.

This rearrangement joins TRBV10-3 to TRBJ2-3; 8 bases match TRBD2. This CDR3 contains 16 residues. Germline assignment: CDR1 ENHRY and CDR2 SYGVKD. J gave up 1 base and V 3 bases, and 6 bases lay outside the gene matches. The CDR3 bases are TGTGCCATCAGTGACCCGGGGGGGGGACGCACAGATACGCAGTATTTT. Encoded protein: CAISDPGGGRTDTQYF.

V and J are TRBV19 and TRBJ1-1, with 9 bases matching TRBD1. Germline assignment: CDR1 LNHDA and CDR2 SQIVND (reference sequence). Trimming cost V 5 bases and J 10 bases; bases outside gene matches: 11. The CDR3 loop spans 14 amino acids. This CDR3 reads CASSHAGTGKRAFF. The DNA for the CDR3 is TGTGCCAGTAGTCATGCCGGGACAGGGAAACGAGCTTTCTTT.

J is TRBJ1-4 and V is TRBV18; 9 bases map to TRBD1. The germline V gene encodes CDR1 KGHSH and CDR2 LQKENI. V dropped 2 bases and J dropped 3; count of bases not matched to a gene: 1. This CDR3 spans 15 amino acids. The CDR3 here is CASSPGTGPNEKLFF. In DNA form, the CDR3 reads TGTGCCAGCTCACCAGGGACAGGGCCTAATGAAAAACTGTTTTTT. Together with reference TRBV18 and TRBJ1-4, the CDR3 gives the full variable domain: NAGVMQNPRHLVRRRGQEARLRCSPMKGHSHVYWYRQLPEEGLKFMVYLQKENIIDESGMPKERFSAEFPKEGPSILRIQQVVRGDSAAYFCASSPGTGPNEKLFFGSGTQLSVL.

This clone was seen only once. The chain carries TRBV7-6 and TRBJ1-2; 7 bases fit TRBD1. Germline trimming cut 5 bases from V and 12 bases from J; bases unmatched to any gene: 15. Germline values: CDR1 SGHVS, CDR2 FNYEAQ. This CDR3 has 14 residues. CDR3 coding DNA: TGTGCCAGCAGCCCCGGGACAGACAGGAGGGGTCACACCTTC. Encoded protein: CASSPGTDRRGHTF.

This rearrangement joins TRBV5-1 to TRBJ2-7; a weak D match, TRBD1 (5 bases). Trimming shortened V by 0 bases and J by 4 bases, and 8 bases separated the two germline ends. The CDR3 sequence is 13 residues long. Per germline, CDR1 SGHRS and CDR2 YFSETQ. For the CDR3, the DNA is TGCGCCAGCAGCTTGGACGACAGATACGAGCAGTACTTC. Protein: CASSLDDRYEQYF. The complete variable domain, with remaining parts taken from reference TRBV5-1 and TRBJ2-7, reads KAGVTQTPRYLIKTRGQQVTLSCSPISGHRSVSWYQQTPGQGLQFLFEYFSETQRNKGNFPGRFSGRQFSNSRSEMNVSTLELGDSALYLCASSLDDRYEQYFGPGTRLTVT.

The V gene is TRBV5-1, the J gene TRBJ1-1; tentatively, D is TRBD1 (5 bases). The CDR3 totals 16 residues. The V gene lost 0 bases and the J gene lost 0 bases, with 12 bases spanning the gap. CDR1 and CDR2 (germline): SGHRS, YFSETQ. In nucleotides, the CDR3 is TGCGCCAGCAGCTTGGGGCAGGGACTCATGAACACTGAAGCTTTCTTT. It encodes CASSLGQGLMNTEAFF. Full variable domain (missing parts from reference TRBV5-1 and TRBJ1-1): KAGVTQTPRYLIKTRGQQVTLSCSPISGHRSVSWYQQTPGQGLQFLFEYFSETQRNKGNFPGRFSGRQFSNSRSEMNVSTLELGDSALYLCASSLGQGLMNTEAFFGQGTRLTVV.

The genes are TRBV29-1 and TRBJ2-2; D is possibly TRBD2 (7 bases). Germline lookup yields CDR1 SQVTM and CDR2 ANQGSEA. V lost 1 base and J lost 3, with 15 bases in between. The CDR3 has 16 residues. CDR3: CSVEGGGGHYTGELFF. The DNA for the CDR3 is TGCAGCGTTGAAGGCGGGGGCGGTCATTACACCGGGGAGCTGTTTTTT.

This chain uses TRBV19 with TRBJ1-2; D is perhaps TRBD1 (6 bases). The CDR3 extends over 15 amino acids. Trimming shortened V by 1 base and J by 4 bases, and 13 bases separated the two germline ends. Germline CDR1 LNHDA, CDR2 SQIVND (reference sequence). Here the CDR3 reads CASSIGGRGVYGYTF. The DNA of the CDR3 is TGTGCCAGTAGTATAGGCGGCAGGGGAGTCTATGGCTACACCTTC. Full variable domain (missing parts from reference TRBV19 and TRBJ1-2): DGGITQSPKYLFRKEGQNVTLSCEQNLNHDAMYWYRQDPGQGLRLIYYSQIVNDFQKGDIAEGYSVSREKKESFPLTVTSAQKNPTAFYLCASSIGGRGVYGYTFGSGTRLTVV.

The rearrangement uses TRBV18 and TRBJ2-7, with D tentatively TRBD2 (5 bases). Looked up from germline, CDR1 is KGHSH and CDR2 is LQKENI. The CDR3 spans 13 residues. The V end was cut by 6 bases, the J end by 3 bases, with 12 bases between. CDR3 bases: TGTGCCAGCTCCCTGACGGGGAACTACGAGCAGTACTTC. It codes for CASSLTGNYEQYF. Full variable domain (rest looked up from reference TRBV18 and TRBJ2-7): NAGVMQNPRHLVRRRGQEARLRCSPMKGHSHVYWYRQLPEEGLKFMVYLQKENIIDESGMPKERFSAEFPKEGPSILRIQQVVRGDSAAYFCASSLTGNYEQYFGPGTRLTVT.

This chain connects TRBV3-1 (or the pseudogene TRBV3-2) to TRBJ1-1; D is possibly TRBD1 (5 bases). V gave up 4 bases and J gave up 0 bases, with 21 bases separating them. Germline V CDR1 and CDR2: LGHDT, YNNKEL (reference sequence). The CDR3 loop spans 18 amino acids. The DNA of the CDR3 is TGTGCCAGCAGCCGAAAGGATAAAACAGGTTACATGAACACTGAAGCTTTCTTT. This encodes CASSRKDKTGYMNTEAFF.

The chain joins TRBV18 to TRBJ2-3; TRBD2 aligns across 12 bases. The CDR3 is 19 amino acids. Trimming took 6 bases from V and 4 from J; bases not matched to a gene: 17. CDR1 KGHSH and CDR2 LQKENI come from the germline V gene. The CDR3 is CASSRIGLAGLPGADTQYF. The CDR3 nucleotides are TGTGCCAGCTCGCGAATTGGACTAGCGGGGCTTCCGGGGGCAGATACGCAGTATTTT.

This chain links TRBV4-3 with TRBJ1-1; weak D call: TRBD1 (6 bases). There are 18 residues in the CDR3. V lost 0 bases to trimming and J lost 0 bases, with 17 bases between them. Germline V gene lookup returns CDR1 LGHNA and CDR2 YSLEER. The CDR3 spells CASSQDPGGGPMNTEAFF. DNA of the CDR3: TGCGCCAGCAGCCAAGATCCGGGCGGGGGCCCAATGAACACTGAAGCTTTCTTT.

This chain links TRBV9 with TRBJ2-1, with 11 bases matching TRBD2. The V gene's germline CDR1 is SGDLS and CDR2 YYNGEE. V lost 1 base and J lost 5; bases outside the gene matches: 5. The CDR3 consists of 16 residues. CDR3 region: CASSVLGTSGHNEQFF. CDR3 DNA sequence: TGTGCCAGCAGCGTACTAGGGACTAGCGGACACAATGAGCAGTTCTTC.

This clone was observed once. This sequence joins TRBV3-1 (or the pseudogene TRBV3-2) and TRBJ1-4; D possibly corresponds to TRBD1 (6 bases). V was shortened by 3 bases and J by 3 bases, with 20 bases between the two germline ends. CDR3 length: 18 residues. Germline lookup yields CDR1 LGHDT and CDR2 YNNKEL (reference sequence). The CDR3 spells CASSQQHPTGPPNEKLFF. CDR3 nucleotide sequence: TGTGCCAGCAGCCAGCAACACCCCACAGGGCCCCCTAATGAAAAACTGTTTTTT.

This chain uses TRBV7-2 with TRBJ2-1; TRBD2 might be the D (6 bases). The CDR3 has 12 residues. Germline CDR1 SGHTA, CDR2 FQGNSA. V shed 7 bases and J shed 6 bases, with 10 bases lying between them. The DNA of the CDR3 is TGTGCCAGCACGGCGGGGCTCAATGAGCAGTTCTTC. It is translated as CASTAGLNEQFF. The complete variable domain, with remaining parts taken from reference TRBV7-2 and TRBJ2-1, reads GAGVSQSPSNKVTEKGKDVELRCDPISGHTALYWYRQSLGQGLEFLIYFQGNSAPDKSGLPSDRFSAERTGGSVSTLTIQRTQQEDSAVYLCASTAGLNEQFFGPGTRLTVL.

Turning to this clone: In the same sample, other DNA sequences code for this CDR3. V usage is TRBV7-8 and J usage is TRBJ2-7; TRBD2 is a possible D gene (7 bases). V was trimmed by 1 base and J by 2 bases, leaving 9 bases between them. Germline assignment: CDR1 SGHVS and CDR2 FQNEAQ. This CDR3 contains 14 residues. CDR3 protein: CASSLDGGPYEQYF. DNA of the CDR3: TGTGCCAGCAGCTTAGACGGGGGGCCCTACGAGCAGTACTTC.

This CDR3 is CASSPVRGKAYNEQFF. The CDR3 coding sequence is TGTGCCAGCAGCCCCGTCCGGGGTAAAGCCTACAATGAGCAGTTCTTC. V gene TRBV11-2 combines with J gene TRBJ2-1, with D possibly matching TRBD2 (5 bases). The CDR3 is 16 residues long. The V end lost 5 bases, the J end lost 2 bases, and 16 bases lay between the germline ends. CDR1 and CDR2 (germline): SGHAT, FQNNGV.